Listed below are T cell receptor beta chains from one sample, sequenced in a study of blood T cell repertoires in COVID-19. Produced via immunoSEQ multiplex PCR; TCRdb's table is partial and in-frame only. The table includes 140,000 or so clones, about 76% detected once. Sequencing input: peripheral blood. These receptors originate from a human donor in a cohort sampled during active COVID-19. Each CDR3 is given with its conserved first and last residue. Fields, in order: V gene, D gene, J gene, clone size, CDR3 protein, CDR3 DNA. A D gene is named only where the DNA matches it firmly. A row's size may be missing; if present it is once, few, many or a size class.

v_call: TRBV18; d_call: TRBD1; j_call: TRBJ1-1; clone_size: once; cdr3_aa: CASSPRDRDHTEAFF; cdr3_nt: TGTGCCAGCTCACCAAGGGACAGGGATCACACTGAAGCTTTCTTT
v_call: TRBV7-8; d_call: .; j_call: TRBJ2-7; clone_size: .; cdr3_aa: CASSSQGFYEQYF; cdr3_nt: TGTGCCAGCAGCTCTCAGGGTTTCTACGAGCAGTACTTC
v_call: TRBV18; d_call: TRBD1; j_call: TRBJ1-5; clone_size: .; cdr3_aa: CASSPPGGLSSNQPQHF; cdr3_nt: TGTGCCAGCTCACCCCCAGGGGGCCTCAGTAGCAATCAGCCCCAGCATTTT
v_call: TRBV5-6; d_call: TRBD1; j_call: TRBJ2-5; clone_size: .; cdr3_aa: CASSSLGRTGERETQYF; cdr3_nt: TGTGCCAGCAGCTCGCTTGGCCGAACAGGGGAGAGGGAGACCCAGTACTTC
v_call: TRBV7-2; d_call: .; j_call: TRBJ2-5; clone_size: .; cdr3_aa: CASSRSGYQETQYF; cdr3_nt: TGTGCCAGCAGCAGATCAGGGTACCAAGAGACCCAGTACTTC
v_call: TRBV4-2; d_call: .; j_call: TRBJ2-6; clone_size: once; cdr3_aa: CASSHATSSGANVLTF; cdr3_nt: TGTGCCAGCAGCCATGCAACTTCCTCTGGGGCCAACGTCCTGACTTTC
v_call: TRBV6-2/TRBV6-3; d_call: TRBD2; j_call: TRBJ2-7; clone_size: many; cdr3_aa: CASSTFLAGGSYEQYF; cdr3_nt: TGTGCCAGCAGTACCTTTCTAGCGGGAGGCTCCTACGAGCAGTACTTC
v_call: TRBV5-4; d_call: TRBD2; j_call: TRBJ2-3; clone_size: .; cdr3_aa: CASSLGQGQLAGENTQYF; cdr3_nt: TGTGCCAGCAGCTTGGGACAGGGGCAACTAGCGGGAGAGAATACGCAGTATTTT
v_call: TRBV4-3; d_call: .; j_call: TRBJ2-7; clone_size: .; cdr3_aa: CASSQDGTEQYF; cdr3_nt: TGCGCCAGCAGCCAGGACGGGACAGAGCAGTACTTC
v_call: TRBV5-5; d_call: .; j_call: TRBJ2-7; clone_size: .; cdr3_aa: CASSPGTPSYEQYF; cdr3_nt: TGTGCCAGCAGCCCCGGGACACCCTCCTACGAGCAGTACTTC
v_call: TRBV6-5; d_call: .; j_call: TRBJ1-5; clone_size: .; cdr3_aa: CASSYDLRGHPHF; cdr3_nt: TGTGCCAGCAGTTACGACCTTCGAGGCCATCCGCATTTT
v_call: TRBV18; d_call: .; j_call: TRBJ1-1; clone_size: .; cdr3_aa: CASSPLQGYLSIMNTEAFF; cdr3_nt: TGTGCCAGCTCACCACTCCAGGGCTACCTCTCAATCATGAACACTGAAGCTTTCTTT
v_call: TRBV27; d_call: TRBD1; j_call: TRBJ1-3; clone_size: .; cdr3_aa: CASSLSQGSSGNTIYF; cdr3_nt: TGTGCCAGCAGTTTATCACAGGGGAGCTCTGGAAACACCATATATTTT
v_call: TRBV4-3; d_call: TRBD2; j_call: TRBJ2-7; clone_size: .; cdr3_aa: CASSQWREASYEQYF; cdr3_nt: TGCGCCAGCAGCCAGTGGCGGGAGGCCTCCTACGAGCAGTACTTC
v_call: TRBV5-1; d_call: .; j_call: TRBJ2-3; clone_size: .; cdr3_aa: CASSLQQGSTDTQYF; cdr3_nt: TGCGCCAGCAGCTTGCAACAGGGAAGCACAGATACGCAGTATTTT
v_call: TRBV4-3; d_call: TRBD2; j_call: TRBJ2-7; clone_size: .; cdr3_aa: CASSQGLAATYEQYF; cdr3_nt: TGCGCCAGCAGCCAGGGACTAGCGGCCACCTACGAGCAGTACTTC
v_call: TRBV6-5; d_call: .; j_call: TRBJ1-2; clone_size: .; cdr3_aa: CASSNRQDTNYGYTF; cdr3_nt: TGTGCCAGCAGTAACCGACAGGACACTAACTATGGCTACACCTTC
v_call: TRBV2; d_call: TRBD2; j_call: TRBJ2-5; clone_size: .; cdr3_aa: CASSEALAGGPETQYF; cdr3_nt: TGTGCCAGCAGTGAAGCGCTTGCGGGAGGGCCCGAGACCCAGTACTTC
v_call: TRBV4-3; d_call: .; j_call: TRBJ2-7; clone_size: once; cdr3_aa: CASSQYQGSEQYF; cdr3_nt: TGCGCCAGCAGCCAATATCAGGGAAGCGAGCAGTACTTC
v_call: TRBV24-1; d_call: TRBD1; j_call: TRBJ2-5; clone_size: .; cdr3_aa: CATSDLTGGGETQYF; cdr3_nt: TGTGCCACCAGTGATTTGACAGGGGGAGGAGAGACCCAGTACTTC
v_call: TRBV7-9; d_call: .; j_call: TRBJ2-3; clone_size: .; cdr3_aa: CASSSAGVADTQYF; cdr3_nt: TGTGCCAGCAGCTCCGCAGGGGTAGCAGATACGCAGTATTTT
v_call: TRBV29-1; d_call: .; j_call: TRBJ1-1; clone_size: few; cdr3_aa: CSSTRDYTEAFF; cdr3_nt: TGCAGCTCCACCCGGGACTACACTGAAGCTTTCTTT
v_call: TRBV6-2/TRBV6-3; d_call: .; j_call: TRBJ2-1; clone_size: many; cdr3_aa: CASSYQLAPAHEQFF; cdr3_nt: TGTGCCAGCAGTTATCAACTAGCTCCCGCCCATGAGCAGTTCTTC
v_call: TRBV6-6; d_call: TRBD1; j_call: TRBJ1-5; clone_size: few; cdr3_aa: CASSYNRGLNQPQHF; cdr3_nt: TGTGCCAGCAGTTATAACAGGGGGCTCAATCAGCCCCAGCATTTT
v_call: TRBV7-2; d_call: .; j_call: TRBJ2-7; clone_size: .; cdr3_aa: CASSLARRYEQYF; cdr3_nt: TGTGCCAGCAGCTTAGCGCGCCGGTACGAGCAGTACTTC
v_call: TRBV9; d_call: .; j_call: TRBJ1-2; clone_size: .; cdr3_aa: CASSVASGTHYGYTF; cdr3_nt: TGTGCCAGCAGCGTAGCGTCAGGGACACACTATGGCTACACCTTC
v_call: TRBV5-1; d_call: .; j_call: TRBJ1-2; clone_size: .; cdr3_aa: CASSLDGGLSYGYTF; cdr3_nt: TGCGCCAGCAGCCTGGACGGGGGGCTGAGCTATGGCTACACCTTC
v_call: TRBV19; d_call: TRBD1; j_call: TRBJ1-5; clone_size: .; cdr3_aa: CASSTAGQGVTQPQHF; cdr3_nt: TGTGCCAGTAGTACCGCGGGACAGGGGGTCACTCAGCCCCAGCATTTT
v_call: TRBV6-6; d_call: TRBD1; j_call: TRBJ2-1; clone_size: .; cdr3_aa: CASSIDRGYYNEQFF; cdr3_nt: TGTGCCAGCAGCATCGACAGGGGATACTACAATGAGCAGTTCTTC
v_call: TRBV5-1; d_call: .; j_call: TRBJ2-4; clone_size: .; cdr3_aa: CASSLQLAETNIQYF; cdr3_nt: TGCGCCAGCAGCCTTCAACTAGCCGAGACAAACATTCAGTACTTC
v_call: TRBV7-7; d_call: .; j_call: TRBJ2-1; clone_size: .; cdr3_aa: CASSFMGAWCEQFF; cdr3_nt: TGTGCCAGCAGCTTTATGGGGGCCTGGTGTGAGCAGTTCTTC
v_call: TRBV5-5; d_call: .; j_call: TRBJ1-1; clone_size: .; cdr3_aa: CASSLEGTNTNTEAFF; cdr3_nt: TGTGCCAGCAGCTTAGAGGGTACGAATACGAACACTGAAGCTTTCTTT
v_call: TRBV6-5; d_call: .; j_call: TRBJ1-2; clone_size: few; cdr3_aa: CASSYRETVPGRGYTF; cdr3_nt: TGTGCCAGCAGTTACCGCGAGACAGTCCCCGGGAGAGGCTACACCTTC
v_call: TRBV28; d_call: .; j_call: TRBJ2-5; clone_size: .; cdr3_aa: CASGSDGGLKEGTQYF; cdr3_nt: TGTGCCAGCGGTTCGGACGGGGGGCTCAAGGAAGGGACCCAGTACTTC
v_call: TRBV5-6; d_call: .; j_call: TRBJ1-2; clone_size: .; cdr3_aa: CASSLGSAGGYGYTF; cdr3_nt: TGTGCCAGCAGCTTGGGCTCTGCAGGTGGCTATGGCTACACCTTC